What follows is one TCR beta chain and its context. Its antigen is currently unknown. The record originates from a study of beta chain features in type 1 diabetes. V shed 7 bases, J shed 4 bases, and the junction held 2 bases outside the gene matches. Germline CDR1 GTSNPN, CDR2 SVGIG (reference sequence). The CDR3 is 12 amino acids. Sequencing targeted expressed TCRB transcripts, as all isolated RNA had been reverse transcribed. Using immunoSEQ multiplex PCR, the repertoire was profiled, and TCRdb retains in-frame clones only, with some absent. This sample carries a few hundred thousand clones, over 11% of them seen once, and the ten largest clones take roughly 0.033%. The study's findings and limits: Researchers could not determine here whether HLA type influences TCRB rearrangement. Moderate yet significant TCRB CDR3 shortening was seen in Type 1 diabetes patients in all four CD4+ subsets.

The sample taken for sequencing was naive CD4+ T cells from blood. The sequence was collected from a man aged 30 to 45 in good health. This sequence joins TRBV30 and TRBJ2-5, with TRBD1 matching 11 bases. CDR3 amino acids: CALGQGAETQYF. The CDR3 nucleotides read TGTGCCTTAGGACAGGGGGCAGAGACCCAGTACTTC.